This T cell receptor beta chain was identified during a study of T-cell memory formation after mild COVID-19. Findings of the study overall: Some SARS-CoV-2-responding clones were already detected in memory before infection. Clones shrinking between day 15 and 85 showed a balanced CD4/CD8 split, and those that grew later tilted toward CD4+. Contracting CD4+ clones lay largely in CM and EM, with CD8+ ones residing in EMRA.

The TCR alpha and TCR beta cDNA libraries, bearing sample barcodes and UMIs, were generated by 5'RACE using constant-segment primers. TCRdb itself ran the 5' RACE reads through MiXCR, one entry per CDR3 protein. The repertoire has about 210,000 distinct CDR3 sequences, about 10% of them found once; the top ten carry roughly 3.2%. Remarks on this clonotype: Its cognate antigen is unknown.

Sequencing used PBMCs or a T cell subset sorted from them (not recorded which). The sequence was obtained from a young man who had mild COVID-19 (a few samples of this study predate the infection). Cell type and time point are not known.

The CDR3, as DNA: TGCGCCAGCAGCTTGGGGGACTCTGGAAACACCATATATTTT. Protein product: CASSLGDSGNTIYF. The gene calls are TRBV5-1 and TRBJ1-3, with D unclear. Germline V gives CDR1 SGHRS, CDR2 YFSETQ. The CDR3 sequence is 14 residues long. V gave up 0 bases and J gave up 0 bases, with 4 bases separating them.